The source of this T cell receptor (beta chain) is a study of blood T cell repertoires in COVID-19. The wider study: Sample material is recorded as cDNA or gDNA derived from T cells, B-cell-depleted T cells, or PBMCs.

How the authors handled the data: Nucleated cell counts were estimated from reference gene primer amplification. Profiled with immunoSEQ multiplex PCR; TCRdb holds only in-frame clones, not every one. V and J calls and clone size are copied from that table; D and trimming were computed from the DNA. Here the sample spans roughly 200,000 clones, around nine tenths being singletons. From germline, CDR1 is SGHVS and CDR2 FQNEAQ. The ends were cut back, 5 bases at V and 0 bases at J, with 16 bases in the middle. The CDR3 sequence is 16 residues long. Material for sequencing was peripheral blood. The gene calls are TRBV7-8 and TRBJ1-1; D might be TRBD1 (6 bases). The TCR sequence derives from a man aged 60-69 years with acute or convalescent COVID-19. CDR3 DNA: TGTGCCAGCAGCCTAGGGGGGCGCACGGTGAACACTGAAGCTTTCTTT. Amino acids: CASSLGGRTVNTEAFF.